Listed here are 20 T cell receptor beta chains from one sample, sequenced in a study of post-analysis software for immune sequencing data (dated by TCRdb to about 2015). No antigen is known for these receptors. Study-wide conclusions, independent of this receptor: About 5 TRBV segments, including TRBV5-6, TRBV5-1 and TRBV20-1, were significantly more frequent in patients than controls.

The library was prepared using PCR. The data were produced on an Illumina HiSeq 2500. Unique molecular identifiers were incorporated into TCR beta cDNA libraries to reduce PCR and sequencing biases. TCRdb reprocessed the public reads (quality trimming at Q25 with fastp, clone calling with MiXCR) and kept in-frame beta chains. Every distinct CDR3 protein forms one entry, paired with its most common genes and DNA. This sample holds approximately 730,000 distinct CDR3 sequences; 40% to 55% were observed only once. The ten largest make up 4% to 5% of the sample. The sample was blood. The receptor source for this set is a girl aged 10 to 17 with multiple sclerosis.

V and J are TRBV7-2 and TRBJ1-2; 7 bases are shared with TRBD1. Trimming removed 5 bases from V and 1 base from J; junction bases left unmatched: 4. Germline V CDR1 and CDR2: SGHTA, FQGNSA. The CDR3 length is 14 residues. This chain's CDR3 is CASSQGGLNYGYTF. The CDR3 DNA reads as TGTGCCAGCAGCCAAGGGGGCCTTAACTATGGCTACACCTTC.

About this clonotype itself: A read error may produce the germline difference seen at one junction end. V gene TRBV29-1 combines with J gene TRBJ2-1, with 9 bases matching TRBD1. The CDR3 has 16 amino acids. Germline V gives CDR1 SQVTM, CDR2 ANQGSEA. CDR3 DNA sequence: TGCAACGTTATGGGACAGGGTATCGTCGATTTCAATGAGCAGTTCTTC. Translating gives CNVMGQGIVDFNEQFF.

There are many counts of this clonotype. This CDR3 reads CASSPGGAYEQYF. The CDR3 DNA reads as TGTGCCAGCAGCCCCGGGGGAGCCTACGAGCAGTACTTC. This sequence joins TRBV7-9 and TRBJ2-7; D is perhaps TRBD2 (6 bases). Per the germline V gene, CDR1 is SEHNR and CDR2 is FQNEAQ (reference sequence). V lost 5 bases, J lost 2 bases, and 10 bases lay in between. The CDR3 length is 13 residues.

The gene calls are TRBV7-3 and TRBJ2-6; D not resolved. CDR3 length: 16 residues. Deletions cut 5 bases from V and 0 bases from J, with 11 bases between. Germline V gene lookup returns CDR1 SGHTA and CDR2 FQGTGA. The DNA of the CDR3 is TGTGCCAGCAGCCCCGGATCACTCTCTGGGGCCAACGTCCTGACTTTC. Encoded protein: CASSPGSLSGANVLTF.

The chain joins TRBV7-2 to TRBJ1-4; tentatively, D is TRBD1 (5 bases). The V gene's germline CDR1 is SGHTA and CDR2 FQGNSA. V lost 5 bases and J lost 1, with 8 bases in between. The CDR3 is made up of 14 amino acids. The CDR3, as DNA: TGTGCCAGCAGCCAGACAGTAACTAATGAAAAACTGTTTTTT. This translates into CASSQTVTNEKLFF.

The V call is TRBV5-6, the J call TRBJ2-5; 9 bases map to TRBD2. V dropped 4 bases and J dropped 4; count of bases not matched to a gene: 5. The CDR3 sequence is 14 residues long. CDR1 and CDR2 (germline): SGHDT, YYEEEE. CDR3 amino acids: CASSLGTSLETQYF. The CDR3 DNA sequence: TGTGCCAGCAGCCTAGGGACTAGCCTAGAGACCCAGTACTTC. Combining the CDR3 with reference TRBV5-6 and TRBJ2-5 gives the whole variable domain DAGVTQSPTHLIKTRGQQVTLRCSPKSGHDTVSWYQQALGQGPQFIFQYYEEEERQRGNFPDRFSGHQFPNYSSELNVNALLLGDSALYLCASSLGTSLETQYFGPGTRLLVL.

The chain recombines TRBV30 with TRBJ2-5, with unresolved D. The J call is uncertain, as TRBJ2-7 better fits the DNA end. The CDR3 has 12 amino acids. Per germline, CDR1 GTSNPN and CDR2 SVGIG (reference sequence). The CDR3 spells CAWSSTPYEQYF. In DNA, the CDR3 is TGTGCCTGGAGTTCGACCCCGTACGAGCAGTACTTC.

At least ten counts were recorded for this clonotype. The rearrangement joins TRBV27 to TRBJ2-7; D is unclear. The CDR3 runs 12 residues. The V end was cut by 5 bases, the J end by 6 bases, with 11 bases between. Germline V gene lookup returns CDR1 MNHEY and CDR2 SMNVEV (reference sequence). CDR3 DNA: TGTGCCAGCAGTGGTTCGTGGGGCGAGCAGTACTTC. It codes for CASSGSWGEQYF.

This chain uses TRBV7-2 with TRBJ1-1, with a tentative D call TRBD1 (5 bases). In germline, CDR1 is SGHTA, CDR2 FQGNSA. The CDR3 is 13 amino acids. V gave up 1 base and J gave up 11 bases, with 14 bases separating them. CDR3: CASSLVMRGEAFF. The CDR3, as DNA: TGTGCCAGCAGCTTAGTGATGCGGGGGGAGGCTTTCTTT.

The chain combines TRBV20-1 with TRBJ2-1, with 8 bases lining up with TRBD2. The V and J ends lost 6 bases and 2 bases, in that order; junction bases with no gene match: 6. This CDR3 has 14 residues. Germline V lookup: CDR1 DFQATT, CDR2 SNEGSKA (reference sequence). Here the CDR3 reads CSASSGNTYNEQFF. In DNA, the CDR3 is TGCAGTGCCAGTAGCGGGAACACCTACAATGAGCAGTTCTTC.

The V gene is TRBV4-2, the J gene TRBJ2-4, with 8 bases lining up with TRBD2. The J call may be wrong; the DNA end is better matched by TRBJ2-7. The length of the CDR3 is 16 residues. The V gene's germline CDR1 is LGHNA and CDR2 YNFKEQ. DNA for the CDR3: TGTGCCAGCAGCCAATCCATCCAGCGGGAGCTAAACGAGCAGTACTTC. Amino acids: CASSQSIQRELNEQYF.

The CDR3 here is CAISVSGQSKSSYEQYF. DNA for the CDR3: TGTGCCATCAGTGTTTCGGGACAGTCTAAGAGCTCCTACGAGCAGTACTTC. The chain employs TRBV10-3 and TRBJ2-7, with 7 bases that match TRBD1. The CDR3 runs 17 residues. The germline V gene encodes CDR1 ENHRY and CDR2 SYGVKD. With 4 bases clipped from V and 0 bases from J, the junction kept 12 bases outside the gene matches.

The rearrangement links TRBV12-3 or TRBV12-4 to TRBJ1-2; 9 bases align to TRBD1. This CDR3 has 15 amino acids. V shed 4 bases, J shed 4 bases, and the junction held 7 bases outside the gene matches. The CDR3 here is CASSSGTGSTYGYTF. The CDR3 DNA sequence: TGTGCCAGCAGTTCTGGGACAGGGTCGACCTATGGCTACACCTTC.

This clonotype was counted only a few times. The CDR3 spells CASSRGPSKLFF. The CDR3 DNA reads as TGTGCCAGCAGCCGTGGACCTTCAAAACTGTTTTTT. This chain links TRBV5-6 with TRBJ1-4, with D hard to call. Germline V lookup: CDR1 SGHDT, CDR2 YYEEEE. The ends were cut back, 4 bases at V and 10 bases at J, with 11 bases in the middle. This CDR3 is 12 amino acids long.

This clonotype was seen a handful of times. J is TRBJ2-3 and V is TRBV7-8; 8 bases are a match to TRBD1. Germline CDR1 is SGHVS and CDR2 is FQNEAQ. V lost 5 bases and J lost 2; bases outside the gene matches: 3. The CDR3 sequence is 14 residues long. The DNA for the CDR3 is TGTGCCAGCAGCAGGACAGGGTACACAGATACGCAGTATTTT. Amino acids: CASSRTGYTDTQYF.

The chain couples TRBV20-1 to TRBJ2-5; a possible D gene is TRBD2 (6 bases). CDR3 length: 14 amino acids. Trimming removed 0 bases from V and 5 bases from J, with 13 bases in between. CDR1 is DFQATT, CDR2 SNEGSKA, per germline (reference sequence). In DNA form, the CDR3 reads TGCAGTGCTAGAGACGGGACTCCTAGGGAGACCCAGTACTTC. Residues: CSARDGTPRETQYF.

The rearrangement uses TRBV13 and TRBJ1-5; D not certain. V shed 4 bases and J shed 4 bases, with 11 bases lying between them. Germline CDR1 PRHDT, CDR2 FYEKMQ (reference sequence). The CDR3 contains 14 residues. The CDR3 reads CASSSGPDNQPQHF. In DNA form, the CDR3 reads TGTGCCAGCAGCTCCGGACCGGATAATCAGCCCCAGCATTTT.

A remark on this clonotype: One junction end does not reproduce the germline sequence, and a read error may be involved. The J gene is TRBJ1-2, the V gene TRBV4-2; a possible D gene is TRBD1 (5 bases). The CDR3 loop spans 14 amino acids. CDR1 is LGHNA, CDR2 YNFKEQ, per germline. In DNA form, the CDR3 reads TGTGCCAGCAGCCAAGGTCCCCGGGGGAATGGCTACACGTTC. Amino acids: CASSQGPRGNGYTF.

This sequence joins TRBV5-1 and TRBJ1-1; D gene unclear. The CDR3 has 14 amino acids. Germline V gene lookup returns CDR1 SGHRS and CDR2 YFSETQ. V lost 4 bases and J lost 0, with 10 bases in between. The CDR3 DNA follows: TGCGCCAGCAGCCCTCTTGGCATGAACACTGAAGCTTTCTTT. Translation: CASSPLGMNTEAFF.

This clonotype was picked up a small number of times. The V and J genes are TRBV6-5 and TRBJ2-1; D may be TRBD2 (5 bases). This CDR3 is 17 amino acids long. V dropped 2 bases and J dropped 6 bases, with 20 bases sitting between them. Germline CDR1 and CDR2: MNHEY and SVGAGI. The CDR3 sequence: CASSYAGVSRGFNEQFF. The CDR3 DNA follows: TGTGCCAGCAGTTACGCCGGTGTGTCTAGAGGGTTCAATGAGCAGTTCTTC.